The present T cell receptor (beta chain) was sequenced within a study of technical replicates of blood from a handful of donors. This clone was recorded only once. Germline V gene data show CDR1 as SGHDT and CDR2 as YYEEEE. V lost 5 bases and J 2 bases, leaving 10 bases between the germline ends. The CDR3 spans 13 residues. The table came from immunoSEQ multiplex PCR; TCRdb's copy has only in-frame clones and leaves some out. The top ten clones hold around 3.2% of a sample with about 56,000 clones, about 95% of them seen once. Material for sequencing was PBMCs. The TCR originated in a human donor in good health. Some clones in this sample may be carry-over from other donors' samples. This chain uses TRBV5-6 with TRBJ1-2; D possibly corresponds to TRBD1 (5 bases). The CDR3 nucleotides read TGTGCCAGCAGATGGGGGAGGAACTATGGCTACACCTTC. Translating it yields CASRWGRNYGYTF.